One T cell receptor (beta chain) is described in this entry. Other DNA sequences in the sample encode the same CDR3. Method: immunoSEQ multiplex PCR; TCRdb's copy keeps in-frame clones and lacks some. The table lists 200,000 to 300,000 clones, approximately 88% of them singletons, with roughly 6% in the top ten. This entry comes from a study of blood T cell repertoires in COVID-19. The overall study: There were acute and convalescent COVID-19 samples, and they came from the United States, Italy and Spain. T cells, B-cell-depleted T cells, or PBMCs supplied cDNA or gDNA.

The TCR was taken from a woman in her twenties or thirties with COVID-19, enrolled during active disease. The sample comprised peripheral blood.

In DNA, the CDR3 is TGTGCCAGCAGCCAAGCGGGGGAGACCCAGTACTTC. Translating gives CASSQAGETQYF. This sequence joins TRBV3-1 (or the pseudogene TRBV3-2) and TRBJ2-5; D might be TRBD2 (5 bases). Germline V lookup: CDR1 LGHDT, CDR2 YNNKEL (reference sequence). This CDR3 region has 12 residues. Between the trimmed V and J ends, which lost 1 base and 5 bases, there was a span of 5 bases.